A selection of T cell receptor beta chains follows, all from one sample in a study of cytomegalovirus exposure and HLA in healthy donors. The protocol was immunoSEQ multiplex PCR, while the TCRdb copy is restricted to in-frame clones and leaves out a portion. The table lists 280,000 or so clones, 85% to 90% of them singletons. The sample consisted of PBMCs. These receptors were obtained from a woman aged 18-35 years in good health and CMV-seronegative. CDR3s leave out the opening cysteine and the closing phenylalanine or tryptophan.

TRBV6-5,11,ATGLAENNEQF
TRBV29-1,10,SVHRGIPQAF
TRBV2,9,ASTDTYEQY
TRBV2,8,ASRAGGYT
TRBV2,13,ASRERRLSYNEQF
TRBV29-1,12,SVAQGTASYEQY
TRBV7-8,14,ASSPGTDPSSYEQY
TRBV30,15,AWSPVILETRGNEQF
TRBV29-1,14,SVKGGVGGSYNEQF
TRBV5-1,13,ASSLALAVSYEQY
TRBV5-4,13,ASSSQDRATGELF
TRBV7-2,11,ASSRDRGREQY